Listed here are 6 T cell receptor beta chains from one sample, sequenced in a study of blood T cell repertoires in COVID-19. Generated by immunoSEQ multiplex PCR, the TCRdb table keeps only in-frame clones and is missing some. The sample includes some 49,000 clones, 91% of them seen just once. The material sequenced was peripheral blood. These receptors were collected from a middle-aged man with active COVID-19.

The rearrangement links TRBV12-2 to TRBJ2-1; TRBD2, the D gene given by the table, was not confirmed from the DNA. TRBV12-2 is marked as a pseudogene. The length of the CDR3 is 17 residues. The CDR3 spells CASRLTSGACSYNEQFF. The DNA of the CDR3 is TGTGCAAGTCGATTGACTAGCGGGGCCTGCTCCTACAATGAGCAGTTCTTC.

This chain connects TRBV7-2 to TRBJ2-3; TRBD2 matches 12 bases. CDR3 length equals 16 residues. J lost 10 bases, V lost 1 base, and 9 bases had no gene match. Germline CDR1 and CDR2: SGHTA and FQGNSA. DNA for the CDR3: TGTGCCAGCAGCTTAGGAGCTAGCGGGGGGGTACTGCCGCAGTATTTT. It is translated as CASSLGASGGVLPQYF.

V usage is TRBV27 and J usage is TRBJ2-5; no firm D call. Trimming removed 3 bases from V and 5 bases from J, with 10 bases in between. CDR1 and CDR2 from the germline V gene are MNHEY and SMNVEV (reference sequence). The CDR3 is 13 residues long. CDR3 sequence reads: CASSFSSRETQYF. In DNA, the CDR3 is TGTGCCAGCAGTTTTTCTAGTCGGGAGACCCAGTACTTC.

The J gene is TRBJ2-7, the V gene TRBV5-4, with TRBD2 matching 9 bases. The V segment lost 7 bases and the J segment 6 bases; nucleotides outside the gene matches: 14. The CDR3 is made up of 15 amino acids. CDR1 and CDR2 (germline): SGHNT, YYREEE (reference sequence). The CDR3 protein is CASCPGGAGGAEQYF. As DNA, the CDR3 is TGTGCCAGCTGCCCGGGGGGGGCGGGGGGGGCCGAGCAGTACTTC.

The J gene is TRBJ2-1, the V gene TRBV7-2; maybe TRBD1 (6 bases). V was cut by 5 bases and J by 8 bases, with 13 bases left in between. Germline values: CDR1 SGHTA, CDR2 FQGNSA. The CDR3 runs 13 residues. The DNA of the CDR3 is TGTGCCAGCAGCGCACAGGGTATCGATGAGCAGTTCTTC. Residues: CASSAQGIDEQFF.

The chain has TRBV30 and TRBJ1-3, with 9 bases matching TRBD1. CDR1 GTSNPN and CDR2 SVGIG come from the germline V gene (reference sequence). The CDR3 is 15 residues long. After removal of 5 bases from V and 0 bases from J, the junction contained 5 bases not matched to a gene. For the CDR3, the DNA is TGTGCCTGGGACAGGGGGTTCAACTCTGGAAACACCATATATTTT. Translating gives CAWDRGFNSGNTIYF.